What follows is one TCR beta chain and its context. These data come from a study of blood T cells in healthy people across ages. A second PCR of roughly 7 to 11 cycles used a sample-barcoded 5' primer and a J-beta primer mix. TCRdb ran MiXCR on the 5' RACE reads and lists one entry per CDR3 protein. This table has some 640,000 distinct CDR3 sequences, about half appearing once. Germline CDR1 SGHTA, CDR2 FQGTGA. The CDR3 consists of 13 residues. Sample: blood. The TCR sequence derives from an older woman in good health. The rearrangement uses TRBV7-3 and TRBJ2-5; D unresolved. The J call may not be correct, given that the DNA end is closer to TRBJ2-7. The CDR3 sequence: CASSVKASYEQYF. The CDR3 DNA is TGTGCCAGCAGCGTGAAAGCCTCTTACGAGCAGTACTTC.